The present T cell receptor (beta chain) was sequenced within a study of control samples from healthy donors and cancer patients. Only in-frame clones appear in the TCRdb table, and some are missing; sequencing was by immunoSEQ multiplex PCR. The sample records around 160,000 clones, 93% being singletons. With 3 bases removed from V and 4 bases from J, the gap between germline ends came to 12 bases. Germline lookup yields CDR1 SEHNR and CDR2 FQNEAQ (reference sequence). This CDR3 is 14 amino acids long. This TCR came from a man aged 18 to 29 in good health. The sample taken for sequencing was blood. This chain connects TRBV7-9 to TRBJ1-2, with D unresolved. The chain's CDR3 is CASSFQGSIYGYTF. The DNA for the CDR3 is TGTGCCAGCAGCTTTCAAGGGTCGATCTATGGCTACACCTTC.